One T cell receptor (beta chain) is described in this entry. Amplified TCR beta CDR3 regions came from RNA transcripts. First-round RT-PCR targeting the TCR CDR3 was performed with the HTBI primer set. TCRdb re-analysed the multiplex PCR reads in MiXCR, keeping a single row per CDR3 protein. The table includes around 360,000 distinct CDR3 sequences, over 12% detected once. This entry belongs to a study of T cells in Graves' hyperthyroidism and ophthalmopathy. Sequences were obtained from blood. This clonotype was sampled from a woman aged 60-75 years with Graves' ophthalmopathy.

The chain's CDR3 is CASSPEIGVSTEAFF. CDR3 sequence (DNA): TGTGCCAGCAGTCCGGAAATCGGGGTGAGCACTGAAGCTTTCTTT. The chain joins TRBV28 to TRBJ1-1; D ambiguous. CDR3 size: 15 residues. CDR1 is MDHEN, CDR2 SYDVKM, per germline. Trimming took off 5 bases at V and 4 bases at J, with 17 bases between the two ends.